This TCR beta chain was captured by sequencing in a study of blood T cells in healthy people across ages (dated by TCRdb to about 2015). Background for the entire study: In model experiments, template switching captured about one uniquely barcoded TCR beta cDNA molecule for every two T cells. Donors of different ages were randomly distributed across sequencing lanes to avoid experimental bias. Four age groups were formed from the donors: young (average approximately 15 years), middle-aged (more than 35), aged (about 62) and long-lived (roughly 88). The study measured age-related changes in TCR beta repertoire diversity using deep sequencing normalized with unique cDNA molecular identifiers. For two donors (one aged 18 to 30 and one aged 80 or older), the study analyzed two additional independent replicas of 1 million unique cDNA reads from the same blood draw. The full study reports these points: Donor CMV infection status was unknown, potentially confounding age-related changes in expanded clonotypes. Estimates of total diversity based on one million sequenced T cells were regarded as lower bounds and as underestimates. Because profiling used bulk unsorted PBMCs, naive and antigen-experienced compartments could not be compared conclusively. As age increased, observed TCR beta diversity per million T cells dropped in a roughly linear way, and a significant reduction was already evident by age 40. Compared with the aged group, the long-lived group had more naive CD4+ T cells, fewer expanded clones and increased TCR diversity, a pattern suggesting age selection. A strong correlation was found between observed TCR beta diversity and the percentage of naive T cells measured by flow cytometry.

Points on this clonotype: Its antigen remains undetermined. The input lacks base qualities; no much larger clone sits a single base away.

Preparation of the library involved 5' RACE. Data came from an Illumina HiSeq 2500. A second about 7 to 11 cycle PCR used a sample-barcoded 5' primer and a J-beta primer mix. A template-switch 5' adaptor carrying 12 random nucleotides introduced a unique molecular identifier onto each TCR beta cDNA molecule. Each sample yielded at least 2.5 million CDR3-containing paired-end reads. All of the RNA was converted into first-strand cDNA using the Mint cDNA synthesis kit, with a TRBC-specific oligonucleotide serving as the primer. After uracil-DNA glycosylase treatment, a first 18-cycle PCR used universal primers M1SS and BC2_uni_R on all cDNA. From the authors' description of their analysis: Each sample was normalized by randomly selecting 1 million high-quality reads, each carrying a distinct molecular identifier. Instead of being binned into consensus sequences, reads with shared molecular identifiers were discarded. MiTCR, run with a Q25 quality threshold and the strictest error-elimination algorithm, handled CDR3 identification, clonotype clustering and error correction. A nonparametric unseen species model with Euler transformation was used to estimate lower-bound total TCR beta diversity. TCRdb reran the public reads through fastp at Q25 and MiXCR, keeping productive beta chains. Each entry is one CDR3 protein sequence, shown with its most common DNA and genes. None of the V and J calls come from the authors' own analysis; TCRdb made them. The sample yields over 1.5 million distinct CDR3 sequences; less than 50% were counted once. In total, the top ten clones hold roughly 2.1% of the sample.

The roughly 37 donors, aged about 6 to 100 years, were systemically healthy Caucasian individuals from Russia. Each donor gave about 9.7 milliliters of peripheral blood, drawn into EDTA-treated Vacutainer tubes. Ficoll-Paque density-gradient centrifugation was used to isolate PBMCs, with at least 6.5 million per sample. Total RNA, at least 6 micrograms per sample, was extracted from PBMCs with Trizol reagent. For every donor, flow cytometry on a PBMC aliquot measured the percentage of naive CD45RAhigh/CD27high T cells. The receptor was derived from a woman in her forties in good health. The specimen was blood.

The CDR3 in this case is CATSRKTVEWPEAFF. In nucleotides, the sequence is TGTGCCACCAGCAGGAAGACAGTAGAGTGGCCGGAAGCTTTCTTT. Recombination connected TRBV15 to TRBJ1-1; a tentative D match to TRBD1 spans 5 bases. The CDR3 has 15 amino acids, counting the end cysteine and phenylalanine. The sequence is cut down to CDR3 DNA, 45 bases in frame from base 1. CDR1 is given as LNHNV and CDR2 as YYDKDF, both from the germline V gene (reference sequence). V is clipped by 3 bases and J by 8 bases, and the sequence between their germline boundaries is 19 bases long.